The entry below gives a single T cell receptor (beta chain) sequence along with its context. The antigen it recognizes is unknown. Base quality data are lacking; no much larger clone is found one base away. Library preparation used the immunoSEQ multiplex PCR assay. For the multiplex PCR, a mixture combining 60 forward primers for TCR Vbeta segments and 13 reverse primers for TCR Jbeta segments was used. A multiplex PCR assay on genomic DNA amplified the CDR3 region of rearranged TCR beta genes. On the Illumina HiSeq System, the amplified TCR beta libraries were sequenced as 87-base-pair reads. The original methods were these. A later analysis tallied 80 million to 95 million unique TCR beta chains across the 650 to 750 repertoires, and around 12 million of those chains were shared by two or more donors. Raw reads were error-corrected and collapsed into unique sequences with a nearest-neighbor algorithm that merged closely related sequences to remove PCR and sequencing errors. CDR3 sequences were aligned to IMGT reference sequences to assign V, D and J gene segments. For a sequence to be retained, at least a six-nucleotide match to both a V gene segment and a J gene segment was required. A rearrangement counted as productive if the CDR3 had no stop codons and remained in frame with V and J, and every other rearrangement counted as non-productive. CDR3 was defined according to IMGT convention as the region running from the second conserved V-encoded cysteine to the conserved J-encoded phenylalanine. Sequences without an unambiguous match to a single V gene segment were excluded from the earlier analysis of a few hundred of the donors. An earlier analysis of a few hundred of the donors called V segments functional above 56.7% productive rearrangements and segregating when the between-donor standard deviation exceeded 5%. A statistical classification framework was built for diagnosing cytomegalovirus status from the catalog of TCR beta chain sequences. V and J gene assignment, in a later analysis, came from comparing TCR nucleotide sequences with IMGT/GENE-DB human TR gene sequences. In a later analysis, CDR3 sequences and most-parsimonious VDJ recombination scenarios were assigned using the TCRdist pipeline. A later analysis defined each TCR beta chain by its CDR3 amino acid sequence plus V-gene family, and excluded reads lacking a unique V-gene family. A later analysis removed 450 to 600 highly shared, low-generation-probability nucleotide sequences to deal with suspected cross-contamination and a sequencing artifact. In a later analysis, a clonal expansion index was calculated for each public chain from normalized within-repertoire ranks of inferred template counts. In a later analysis, generation probabilities were computed using a VDJ recombination model fitted to out-of-frame rearrangements, and the results were checked against IGoR. In a later analysis, TCR-TCR, TCR-HLA and TCR-CMV co-occurrence was scored with hypergeometric tests, and a repertoire-size bias correction was applied to TCR pairs. In a later analysis, false discovery rates were estimated by permuting HLA or CMV assignments 20 times. A later analysis grouped co-occurring TCRs with DBSCAN, adding TCRdist sequence similarity when clustering within HLA-allele-positive subsets. Co-occurrence clustering excluded repertoires with fewer than 30,000 or more than 120,000 public chains, plus five with anomalous nucleotide sharing. TCRdb obtained this table from immuneACCESS and retained in-frame rearrangements with V and J assigned. These tables miss some clones; where compared with another copy, unresolved V genes account for less than half of the shortfall, and the remainder is unexplained. Clone size and V and J calls were adopted from that table, with D and trimming inferred from the DNA. A total of roughly 80,000 clones appear in this sample, around 70% of them only once. Of the sample, around 16% is held by the ten largest clones.

The cohort consisted of approximately 690 healthy bone marrow donors. All cohort members were sampled while nominally healthy, although unrecorded immune exposures were likely present. The donor was CMV seropositive and belonged to the group of 250 to 300 seropositive cohort members. Every donor gave a peripheral blood sample, and the peripheral blood mononuclear cells from that sample were used for TCR beta sequencing. Genomic DNA was extracted from the blood cell samples with the Qiagen DNeasy Blood Extraction Kit. This specimen belongs to a study of cytomegalovirus exposure and HLA in healthy donors (dated by TCRdb to 2017 to 2019). As for the study more broadly: An earlier analysis of some 620 of the donors reported approximately 260 Gb of sequence data and about 120 million unique TCR beta sequences obtained from around 170 million T cells. To predict cytomegalovirus infection status, the study brought together high-throughput TCR immunosequencing, statistical association of individual TCRs with disease status, and machine learning. An earlier analysis of fewer than 750 of the donors used high-throughput TCR beta sequencing to judge whether each TCR beta V gene segment behaved as functional or pseudogenic. To study patterns of TCR occurrence, a later analysis re-analyzed previously published TCR beta repertoires from around 670 donors and added high-resolution HLA genotyping. Of the approximately 370 genotyped donors, 81% were placed in the genetic ancestry cluster associated with self-reported Caucasian donors. About five DR-DQ haplotypes were treated as single units for association and clustering because of strong linkage in the cohort. The aim of the study was to test whether cataloging public T cell receptors could identify signatures of past pathogen exposure. All discovery cohort repertoires had been generated using a single sequencing platform. On average, approximately 250,000 unique TCR beta nucleotide sequences were sequenced per donor among some 430 genotyped donors of the cohort, with around 19% of those sequences being non-productive. A separate validation cohort of 90 to 150 different subjects was used in addition to the roughly 670-subject first cohort. HLA typing included class I and class II loci at four-digit resolution. Rather than drawing on any new phenotypic data, the later analysis identified candidate immune exposures from TCR beta sequences and the way those sequences occurred across donors. The study used immunosequencing to profile the T cell repertoires of 600 to 850 subjects and linked those repertoires to cytomegalovirus serostatus. In a later genetic analysis, genome-wide SNP genotypes for about 55% of the roughly 700 donors were used, and that subset was treated as a discovery cohort. The number of typed donors differed by locus: about 620-640 for A, B, C, DRB1 and DQB1; some 500 for DQA1; some 610 for DPA1; and about 470 for DPB1. An early release that covered about 600 HLA-typed donors contained approximately 320 gigabases of sequencing data and about 93 million unique TCR sequences. Donor age, sex, ethnicity and CMV serostatus were collected together with the repertoire data. Study-level results and caveats: In vitro tests confirmed that a few of the cytomegalovirus-associated TCR beta chains recognize cytomegalovirus antigens. In a later genetic analysis, fewer N-insertions in productive TCRs were reported among donors in an Asian-associated ancestry cluster than the roughly 700-donor mean. Across donors, most TCR sequences were observed very rarely, whereas some public TCRs were present in many individuals. A total of around 150 TCR beta chains were listed by the study as associated with cytomegalovirus. A cluster of highly shared sequence variants was judged likely to represent a technical artifact of the sequencing pipeline. Assigning TCR associations to individual alleles was difficult when HLA alleles, especially DR and DQ, strongly co-occurred. A later analysis reported that several top co-occurrence clusters appeared linked to parvovirus B19, influenza, CMV and Epstein-Barr virus. A further reported finding was that TCR beta sequences accurately predicted the HLA-A and HLA-B alleles for most subjects in the first cohort. The authors suggested that the approach could potentially be extended to other disease states and immunological phenotypes. A later genetic analysis associated a missense DCLRE1C variant with V-gene and J-gene trimming of TCR beta chains, and an independent cohort replicated the association. In a later analysis, HLA-associated TCR beta chains showed more clonal expansion and lower generation probabilities than non-associated chains that were equally common. Correlated functional status among segregating V segments might be attributable to linkage disequilibrium, but an unknown experimental factor could not be ruled out. Presence/absence analyses assumed roughly uniform sequencing depth across donors, an assumption that may not hold. At a false discovery rate of 0.05, a later analysis linked some 17,000 TCR beta sequences to specific HLA alleles. In an earlier analysis of a few hundred of the donors, most TCR beta V segments were observed in productive rearrangements about 87% or about 30% of the time, broadly matching IMGT annotations. The earlier analysis of 587 of the donors excluded about 16 rarely observed V segments, including chromosome 9 orphons, because counts were too low. Immune exposure information for the cohort was limited to CMV serostatus. Cytomegalovirus status was reported to be diagnosed by the classifier with high specificity and sensitivity in both the original and validation cohorts. HLA typing was unavailable for some donors at each locus, so association tests used only the typed subset. In a later analysis, the rate of TCR association differed among HLA loci, with DRB1 alleles having the most associated TCRs and HLA-C alleles having the fewest. Most CMV-associated TCR beta chains appeared to be HLA-restricted in a later analysis, and the HLA associations seemed to be driven largely by CMV exposure. The cohort was sequenced for TCR beta chains only, and without alpha or paired-chain data the features that could be detected were limited.

The sample consisted of PBMCs. The sequence came from a woman between 35 and 50 years old in good health and CMV-seropositive.

The DNA reads TGTGCCAGTAGTATTCAGGGGTCCTACGAGCAGTACTTC. Translated, this gives CASSIQGSYEQYF. The sequence joins TRBV19 to TRBJ2-7, and perhaps TRBD1 as D gene, on 6 matching bases. The CDR3 starts with the cysteine, ends with the phenylalanine, and has 13 residues. The only DNA kept is the CDR3, 39 bases in frame from the first base. V is cut by 3 bases and J by 1 base, and the space between the germline ends is 7 bases. Reading the germline V gene (reference sequence) gives CDR1 LNHDA and CDR2 SQIVND.